These 22 T cell receptor beta chains originate from one sample sequenced in a study of Graves' ophthalmopathy and Graves' hyperthyroidism. Researchers took RNA transcripts and amplified TCR beta CDR3 regions from them. Second-round multiplex PCR followed a first-round RT-PCR using HTBI primers. TCRdb reprocessed the multiplex PCR reads via MiXCR and lists one record per CDR3 protein. The sample has 900,000 to 1,200,000 distinct CDR3 sequences; about 36% are singletons. The specimen sequenced was peripheral blood or thyroid tissue (not recorded which). Source of these receptors: an adult man with Graves' hyperthyroidism.

This clonotype occurred many times. The V gene is TRBV10-2, the J gene TRBJ1-5; a possible D gene is TRBD1 (6 bases). V lost 3 bases, J lost 9 bases, and 12 bases lay in between. The CDR3 extends over 13 amino acids. CDR1 WSHSY and CDR2 SAAADI come from the germline V gene. CDR3 coding DNA: TGCGCCAGCAGTGATCGGGGGCCGGGGCCCCAGCATTTT. Amino acids: CASSDRGPGPQHF.

The rearrangement joins TRBV10-3 to TRBJ2-2; D not resolved. Germline CDR1 and CDR2: ENHRY and SYGVKD. Between the trimmed V and J ends, which lost 6 bases and 5 bases, there was a span of 16 bases. This CDR3 has 15 amino acids. CDR3 DNA: TGTGCCATCAGGGAAACGGCAGGCGAAACCGGGGAGCTGTTTTTT. It is translated as CAIRETAGETGELFF.

The rearrangement joins TRBV4-1 to TRBJ2-7; D perhaps matches TRBD1 (6 bases). The CDR3 runs 14 residues. V was pared by 4 bases and J by 2 bases, with 12 bases between. CDR1 and CDR2 (germline): MGHRA, YSYEKL. For the CDR3, the DNA is TGCGCCAGCAGCCCGGCAGGGGTCCCCTACGAGCAGTACTTC. It specifies CASSPAGVPYEQYF.

The DNA of the CDR3 is TGTGCCAGCAGTTCCTTACTAGCGGGAGACCAAGAGACCCAGTACTTC. Protein product: CASSSLLAGDQETQYF. J is TRBJ2-5 and V is TRBV11-2, with TRBD2 matching over 11 bases. The V segment lost 6 bases and the J segment 0 bases; nucleotides outside the gene matches: 6. The germline gives CDR1 SGHAT, CDR2 FQNNGV. This CDR3 spans 16 amino acids.

This clonotype occurred a few times. V is TRBV7-2 and J is TRBJ1-2, with D hard to call. V was clipped by 6 bases and J by 4 bases, with 21 bases between them. The CDR3 spans 16 residues. Germline loops: CDR1 SGHTA, CDR2 FQGNSA. The CDR3 nucleotides read TGTGCCAGCAGTTCATCCTTCGGTCGGGAGCCCTATGGCTACACCTTC. It is translated as CASSSSFGREPYGYTF.

This clonotype was recorded at least ten times. The chain is built from TRBV29-1 and TRBJ1-2; D gene uncertain. The CDR3 totals 12 residues. Germline assignment: CDR1 SQVTM and CDR2 ANQGSEA. Trimming pared 3 bases from V and 2 bases from J, leaving 7 bases between. CDR3 nucleotide sequence: TGCAGCGTTGACACGGGGAACTATGGCTACACCTTC. Translation gives CSVDTGNYGYTF.

In its sample, this clonotype was seen many times. This chain's CDR3 is CAISDQWNTIYF. As DNA, the CDR3 is TGTGCCATCAGTGATCAGTGGAACACCATATATTTT. The V gene is TRBV10-3, the J gene TRBJ1-3; D gene unclear. V lost 3 bases and J 7 bases, leaving 7 bases between the germline ends. The germline V gene encodes CDR1 ENHRY and CDR2 SYGVKD. The CDR3 sequence is 12 residues long.

The gene calls are TRBV19 and TRBJ1-5, with D possibly matching TRBD1 (5 bases). Germline CDR1 is LNHDA and CDR2 is SQIVND (reference sequence). Trimming pared 7 bases from V and 9 bases from J, leaving 7 bases between. The CDR3 has 10 amino acids. CDR3 loop: CASNRGPQHF. The CDR3 DNA reads as TGTGCCAGTAATAGGGGGCCCCAGCATTTT.

This clonotype was counted ten times or more. The chain is built from TRBV29-1 and TRBJ2-7, with TRBD1 matching over 8 bases. Germline V CDR1 and CDR2: SQVTM, ANQGSEA. Germline trimming cut 2 bases from V and 2 bases from J; bases unmatched to any gene: 8. The CDR3 spans 15 residues. The CDR3 DNA reads as TGCAGCGTTGAACTCCGGGACAGGTCGACCTACGAGCAGTACTTC. Translation: CSVELRDRSTYEQYF.

This rearrangement joins TRBV29-1 to TRBJ1-2, with TRBD1 identical over 8 bases. The CDR3 length is 13 residues. Looked up from germline, CDR1 is SQVTM and CDR2 is ANQGSEA. Trimming at V came to 7 bases and at J to 4 bases, leaving 8 bases not matched to a gene. CDR3 nucleotides: TGCAGCGCGTCAGGGGGCGGAATCTATGGCTACACCTTC. It yields the protein CSASGGGIYGYTF.

This clonotype was observed a few times. The genes are TRBV2 and TRBJ2-7; no firm D call. Germline CDR1 and CDR2: SNHLY and FYNNEI. CDR3 length: 21 residues. V lost 8 bases and J 3 bases, leaving 38 bases between the germline ends. CDR3 sequence: CASLGPNTNPTKFESNYEQYF. CDR3 sequence (DNA): TGTGCCAGCTTAGGGCCTAACACTAACCCTACGAAGTTCGAGTCAAACTACGAGCAGTACTTC. The complete variable domain, with remaining parts taken from reference TRBV2 and TRBJ2-7, reads EPEVTQTPSHQVTQMGQEVILRCVPISNHLYFYWYRQILGQKVEFLVSFYNNEISEKSEIFDDQFSVERPDGSNFTLKIRSTKLEDSAMYFCASLGPNTNPTKFESNYEQYFGPGTRLTVT.

The V and J genes are TRBV20-1 and TRBJ1-5, with 7 bases matching TRBD1. V shed 0 bases and J 12 bases; nucleotides not matched to a gene: 5. Germline assignment: CDR1 DFQATT and CDR2 SNEGSKA (reference sequence). CDR3 length equals 12 residues. For the CDR3, the DNA is TGCAGTGCTAGAGACTCTCAGGGGGACCAGCATTTT. Protein sequence: CSARDSQGDQHF.

A note on this clonotype: This could be a read error, since a much larger clone is one nucleotide away. The chain carries TRBV4-3 and TRBJ2-7; maybe TRBD1 (5 bases). Per germline, CDR1 LGHNA and CDR2 YSLEER. This CDR3 is built from 15 residues. CDR3 in amino acids: CASSQTRQRRAEQHF. The CDR3 region has the DNA TGCGCCAGCAGCCAAACACGACAGCGAAGGGCCGAGCAGCACTTC.

The chain joins TRBV2 to TRBJ2-2, with D possibly TRBD1 on 6 matching bases. The length of the CDR3 is 15 residues. Trimming shortened V by 6 bases and J by 8 bases, and 19 bases separated the two germline ends. Germline CDR1 and CDR2: SNHLY and FYNNEI. This CDR3 reads CASSLRGRSGGELFF. For the CDR3, the DNA is TGTGCCAGCAGCCTCAGGGGACGCTCTGGGGGGGAGCTGTTTTTT.

This clonotype was seen many times. J is TRBJ2-6 and V is TRBV12-3 or TRBV12-4; D is possibly TRBD2 (5 bases). Trimming stripped 7 bases from V and 4 bases from J, with 8 bases between. CDR3 length equals 13 residues. CDR3 bases: TGTGCCAGCACACTAGGAGGGGCCAACGTCCTGACTTTC. Its translation: CASTLGGANVLTF.

V gene TRBV19 combines with J gene TRBJ2-3; TRBD1 matches 8 bases. Germline values: CDR1 LNHDA, CDR2 SQIVND (reference sequence). Germline trimming cut 7 bases from V and 4 bases from J; bases unmatched to any gene: 13. The CDR3 spans 16 residues. The CDR3 reads CASTYTPGQASDTQYF. Written as DNA, the CDR3 is TGTGCCAGTACCTATACTCCGGGACAGGCATCAGATACGCAGTATTTT.

On this clonotype: A read error is possible here, since a much larger clone lies one base away. The chain joins TRBV15 to TRBJ2-2, with D tentatively TRBD1 or TRBD2 (5 bases each). CDR3 length equals 13 residues. CDR1 LNHNV and CDR2 YYDKDF come from the germline V gene (reference sequence). Trimming stripped 5 bases from V and 6 bases from J, with 10 bases between. The CDR3 sequence: CATSGVGAGELFF. The CDR3, as DNA: TGTGCCACCAGCGGGGTGGGGGCCGGGGAGCTGTTTTTT.

This clonotype occurred many times. V gene TRBV20-1 combines with J gene TRBJ1-6; D call uncertain. With 2 bases removed from V and 4 bases from J, the gap between germline ends came to 12 bases. The CDR3 extends over 15 amino acids. The germline V gene encodes CDR1 DFQATT and CDR2 SNEGSKA (reference sequence). CDR3 sequence: CSARLEGRYNSPLHF. The CDR3 region has the DNA TGCAGTGCTAGACTGGAAGGCCGTTATAATTCACCCCTCCACTTT.

This clonotype has ten or more counts. The V and J genes are TRBV29-1 and TRBJ2-6; the match to TRBD1 covers 10 bases. Trimming at V came to 7 bases and at J to 0 bases, leaving 6 bases not matched to a gene. The CDR3 consists of 16 residues. Germline V gene data show CDR1 as SQVTM and CDR2 as ANQGSEA. As DNA, the CDR3 is TGCAGCGCCAAGGGACAGGGGAGCTCTGGGGCCAACGTCCTGACTTTC. Its protein product is CSAKGQGSSGANVLTF.

The chain is built from TRBV7-6 and TRBJ2-5, with D perhaps TRBD2 (6 bases). Germline assignment: CDR1 SGHVS and CDR2 FNYEAQ. The CDR3 length is 15 residues. V was cut by 5 bases and J by 5 bases, with 18 bases left in between. CDR3 nucleotides: TGTGCCAGCAGCCCAAGGGTCCTTGGGAGGGAGACCCAGTACTTC. Its translation is CASSPRVLGRETQYF.

The CDR3 sequence is CSVSPRWGSGANVLTF. The CDR3 DNA sequence: TGCAGCGTTTCCCCACGTTGGGGTTCTGGGGCCAACGTCCTGACTTTC. This chain links TRBV29-1 with TRBJ2-6, with D hard to call. The CDR3 runs to 16 residues. The germline gives CDR1 SQVTM, CDR2 ANQGSEA. Trimming stripped 5 bases from V and 1 base from J, with 15 bases between.

V usage is TRBV29-1 and J usage is TRBJ1-1, with 7 bases lining up with TRBD1. The CDR3 loop spans 14 amino acids. V gave up 3 bases and J gave up 3 bases; unmatched junction bases: 7. Germline-derived CDR1 and CDR2 are SQVTM and ANQGSEA. The CDR3 region has the DNA TGCAGCGTTGAGTGGGGACAGACCTACACTGAAGCTTTCTTT. Its protein product is CSVEWGQTYTEAFF.